The clone carrying this T cell receptor beta chain was seen more than once but under ten times. This sample is drawn from a study of blood T cell repertoires in COVID-19. At the level of the study: The United States, Italy and Spain were the sources of the acute and convalescent COVID-19 samples. T cells, B-cell-depleted T cells, or PBMCs provided the cDNA or gDNA that served as material.

Original processing methods: The authors estimated nucleated cell counts from reference gene primer amplification. TCRdb's table, derived via immunoSEQ multiplex PCR, lists solely in-frame clones and lacks some. D and trimming were read from the DNA, whereas the V and J calls and clone size are those reported in that table. Among some 160,000 clones listed, more than 70% were seen once. The V and J ends lost 4 bases and 2 bases, in that order; junction bases with no gene match: 6. CDR3 length equals 15 residues. Germline V gene sequence: CDR1 KGHDR, CDR2 SFDVKD. The gene calls are TRBV24-1 and TRBJ2-7; TRBD1 matches 8 bases. The sequence came from a man in his fifties or sixties who had recovered from COVID-19. The sample consisted of peripheral blood. In nucleotides, the CDR3 is TGTGCCACCAGTGAATCTGGACAGGGTACCTACGAGCAGTACTTC. Its protein product is CATSESGQGTYEQYF.